These 19 T cell receptor beta chains originate from one sample sequenced in a study of blood T cells in healthy people across ages. The second PCR ran 7 to 11 cycles with a sample-barcoded 5' primer and J-beta primers. Each CDR3 protein gets one entry after TCRdb re-called the 5' RACE reads with MiXCR. The top ten hold roughly 20% of the sample, which has roughly 570,000 distinct CDR3 sequences, 27% seen once. The sequenced sample consisted of blood. Receptor source: a woman between 65 and 79 years old in good health.

The chain links TRBV7-2 to TRBJ1-3, with D possibly TRBD1 on 5 matching bases. Trimming cost V 4 bases and J 4 bases, with 14 bases left between them. There are 15 residues in the CDR3. Germline CDR1 reads SGHTA; CDR2 reads FQGNSA. In DNA form, the CDR3 reads TGTGCCAGCAGCTCCTCAGGGCCGGGAGGAAACACCATATATTTT. Translation gives CASSSSGPGGNTIYF.

The V call is TRBV4-1, the J call TRBJ1-1, with no clear D. V shed 0 bases and J shed 1 base, with 6 bases lying between them. Per germline, CDR1 MGHRA and CDR2 YSYEKL. The CDR3 length is 14 residues. The CDR3 DNA follows: TGCGCCAGCAGCCAAGAATGGGGGAACACTGAAGCTTTCTTT. Protein: CASSQEWGNTEAFF.

This clonotype appeared a few times. The chain combines TRBV10-3 with TRBJ1-4; 8 bases fit TRBD1. After removal of 3 bases from V and 4 bases from J, the junction contained 1 base not matched to a gene. This CDR3 has 14 amino acids. The germline V gene encodes CDR1 ENHRY and CDR2 SYGVKD. CDR3 loop: CAISDDRGNEKLFF. The CDR3 DNA follows: TGTGCCATCAGTGATGACAGGGGTAATGAAAAACTGTTTTTT.

This clonotype was counted between two and nine times. At one of its ends the junction is not consistent with the germline gene, which may arise from a read error. The chain carries TRBV10-3 and TRBJ2-7, with D unclear. CDR1 and CDR2 from the germline V gene are ENHRY and SYGVKD. The CDR3 totals 13 residues. CDR3 coding DNA: TGTGCCTTCAGTGAGTCGAACTCGTACGAGCAGTACTTC. Its translation is CAFSESNSYEQYF.

The J gene is TRBJ1-6, the V gene TRBV6-5; 7 bases match TRBD1. The CDR3 length is 16 residues. CDR1 is MNHEY and CDR2 is SVGAGI in the germline V gene. J lost 6 bases, V lost 0 bases, and 5 bases had no gene match. The CDR3 here is CASSYSTGYGNSPLHF. The CDR3 coding sequence is TGTGCCAGCAGTTACTCGACAGGGTATGGTAATTCACCCCTCCACTTT.

This clonotype was detected only a few times. The chain combines TRBV7-2 with TRBJ2-5; D perhaps matches TRBD1 (6 bases). The CDR3 runs to 14 residues. Deletions cut 4 bases from V and 3 bases from J, with 12 bases between. Looked up from germline, CDR1 is SGHTA and CDR2 is FQGNSA. As DNA, the CDR3 is TGTGCCAGCAGCTCAACAGGGCTCAAAGAGACCCAGTACTTC. Its translation is CASSSTGLKETQYF.

The rearrangement links TRBV27 to TRBJ1-5; D is ambiguous. The CDR3 loop spans 14 amino acids. Germline V gene lookup returns CDR1 MNHEY and CDR2 SMNVEV (reference sequence). Between the trimmed V and J ends, which lost 2 bases and 6 bases, there was a span of 11 bases. As DNA, the CDR3 is TGTGCCAGCAGTTTAGGAAGAGAGGGTCAGCCCCAGCATTTT. Its protein is CASSLGREGQPQHF.

The V gene is TRBV12-3 or TRBV12-4, the J gene TRBJ2-5; 8 nucleotides match TRBD1. The DNA end is a closer match to TRBJ2-7, so the J assignment may be wrong. The CDR3 is made up of 15 amino acids. CDR3 nucleotide sequence: TGTGCCAGCAGCCTCGAAAGGACAGGGAGCTACGAGCAGTACTTC. It is translated as CASSLERTGSYEQYF.

This clonotype was seen only a few times. The chain combines TRBV29-1 with TRBJ2-7; 7 bases match TRBD1. Trimming removed 4 bases from V and 4 bases from J; junction bases left unmatched: 4. The germline CDR1 and CDR2 sequences are SQVTM and ANQGSEA. The length of the CDR3 is 12 residues. CDR3 in DNA: TGCAGCGTTGTACAGGGGATATACGAGCAGTACTTC. This sequence encodes CSVVQGIYEQYF.

This clonotype came up a few times. The chain combines TRBV19 with TRBJ2-3; maybe TRBD2 (6 bases). CDR3 length: 16 residues. The germline CDR1 and CDR2 sequences are LNHDA and SQIVND (reference sequence). With 0 bases removed from V and 4 bases from J, the gap between germline ends came to 14 bases. CDR3 protein: CASSIDGGGEADTQYF. CDR3 sequence (DNA): TGTGCCAGTAGTATAGACGGGGGTGGTGAGGCAGATACGCAGTATTTT.

A few counts support this clonotype. The V and J genes are TRBV3-1 and TRBJ1-4; D possibly corresponds to TRBD1 (6 bases). Trimming removed 5 bases at V and 3 bases at J, with 13 bases between. The CDR3 length is 15 residues. Per the germline V gene, CDR1 is LGHDT and CDR2 is YNNKEL (reference sequence). CDR3 protein: CASSSWTVSNEKLFF. Here the CDR3 DNA reads TGTGCCAGCAGCTCCTGGACAGTTTCTAATGAAAAACTGTTTTTT.

Comments on this clonotype: The junction departs from germline at one end; a sequencing error may be responsible. The rearrangement joins TRBV29-1 to TRBJ2-1; D ambiguous. The CDR3 covers 14 residues. Germline V gene sequence: CDR1 SQVTM, CDR2 ANQGSEA. The CDR3 DNA sequence: TGCAGCGTTGCCCGGGTGGGCACCTACGATGAGCAGTTCTTC. It yields the protein CSVARVGTYDEQFF.

The gene calls are TRBV7-2 and TRBJ2-1, with TRBD1 identical over 11 bases. Germline V gives CDR1 SGHTA, CDR2 FQGNSA. J lost 8 bases, V lost 5 bases, and 8 bases had no gene match. CDR3 length equals 15 residues. The DNA of the CDR3 is TGTGCCAGCAGCGCCGCGGGACAGGGGGTCGATGAGCAGTTCTTC. Encoded protein: CASSAAGQGVDEQFF.

This clonotype was detected only a few times. This sequence joins TRBV6-1 and TRBJ2-2, with D uncertain. V shed 6 bases and J shed 4 bases, with 12 bases lying between them. CDR1 and CDR2 from the germline V gene are MNHNS and SASEGT. The CDR3 runs to 14 residues. Here the CDR3 DNA reads TGTGCCAGCAGGAACCCTTGGGGCACCGGGGAGCTGTTTTTT. It encodes CASRNPWGTGELFF.

This clonotype was recorded a few times. The chain uses TRBV2 and TRBJ1-2; tentatively, D is TRBD1 (6 bases). V was shortened by 2 bases and J by 7 bases, with 14 bases between the two germline ends. Germline CDR1 SNHLY, CDR2 FYNNEI. The length of the CDR3 is 14 residues. The CDR3 DNA follows: TGTGCCAGCAGTGAATACAGGGACCAACGTGGCTACACCTTC. Its protein is CASSEYRDQRGYTF.

This clonotype was seen a handful of times. This CDR3 is CASSLDPVSNEQFF. CDR3 nucleotides: TGTGCCAGCAGCTTAGACCCCGTGAGCAATGAGCAGTTCTTC. The chain carries TRBV11-3 and TRBJ2-1; D is unresolved. Trimming stripped 0 bases from V and 6 bases from J, with 9 bases between. Germline V gene lookup returns CDR1 SGHNT and CDR2 YENEEA. This CDR3 has 14 residues. Full variable domain (missing parts from reference TRBV11-3 and TRBJ2-1): EAGVVQSPRYKIIEKKQPVAFWCNPISGHNTLYWYLQNLGQGPELLIRYENEEAVDDSQLPKDRFSAERLKGVDSTLKIQPAELGDSAVYLCASSLDPVSNEQFFGPGTRLTVL.

This clonotype was seen more than once but under ten times. CDR3 protein: CASSLQGLGTEAFF. CDR3 nucleotides: TGTGCCAGCAGCTTACAGGGGCTGGGGACTGAAGCTTTCTTT. This sequence joins TRBV7-2 and TRBJ1-1, with D perhaps matching TRBD1 (6 bases). The length of the CDR3 is 14 residues. In germline, CDR1 is SGHTA, CDR2 FQGNSA. Trimming took off 2 bases at V and 5 bases at J, with 12 bases between the two ends.

The chain joins TRBV27 to TRBJ1-1, with D hard to call. The V gene lost 0 bases and the J gene lost 1 base, with 12 bases spanning the gap. This CDR3 is built from 16 residues. Germline values: CDR1 MNHEY, CDR2 SMNVEV (reference sequence). CDR3 nucleotides: TGTGCCAGCAGTTTATCCGGGGAGGAAAGGAACACTGAAGCTTTCTTT. This codes for CASSLSGEERNTEAFF.

The V and J genes are TRBV20-1 and TRBJ2-5; D is possibly TRBD2 (6 bases). The germline V and J ends were trimmed by 3 bases and 4 bases, with 15 bases remaining between them. The germline V gene encodes CDR1 DFQATT and CDR2 SNEGSKA (reference sequence). The CDR3 contains 14 residues. The CDR3 reads CSASDGGAGETQYF. For the CDR3, the DNA is TGCAGTGCTAGCGACGGGGGAGCTGGAGAGACCCAGTACTTC.